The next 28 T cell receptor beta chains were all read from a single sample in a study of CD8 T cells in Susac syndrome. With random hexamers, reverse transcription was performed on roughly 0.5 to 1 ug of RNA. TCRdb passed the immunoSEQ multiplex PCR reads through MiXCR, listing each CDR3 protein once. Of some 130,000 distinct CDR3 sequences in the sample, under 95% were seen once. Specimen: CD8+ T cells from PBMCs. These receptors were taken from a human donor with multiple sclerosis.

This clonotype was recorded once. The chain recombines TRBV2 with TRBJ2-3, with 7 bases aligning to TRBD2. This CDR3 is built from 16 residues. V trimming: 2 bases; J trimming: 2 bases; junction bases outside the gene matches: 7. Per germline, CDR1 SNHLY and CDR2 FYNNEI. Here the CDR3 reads CASSERAGVLTDTQYF. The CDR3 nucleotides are TGTGCCAGCAGTGAAAGGGCGGGAGTCCTCACAGATACGCAGTATTTT.

CDR3 residues: CASSPDRAINQPQHF. As DNA, the CDR3 is TGTGCCAGCAGTCCTGACAGGGCAATAAATCAGCCCCAGCATTTT. The chain links TRBV6-5 to TRBJ1-5; TRBD1 matches at 7 bases. Germline V gene lookup returns CDR1 MNHEY and CDR2 SVGAGI. The CDR3 has 15 amino acids. V shed 5 bases, J shed 4 bases, and the junction held 8 bases outside the gene matches.

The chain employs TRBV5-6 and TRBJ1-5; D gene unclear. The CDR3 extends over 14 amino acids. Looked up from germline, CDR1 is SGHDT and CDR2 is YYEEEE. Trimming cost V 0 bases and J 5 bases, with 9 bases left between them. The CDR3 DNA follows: TGTGCCAGCAGCTTGGCCACGGGTCATCAGCCCCAGCATTTT. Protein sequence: CASSLATGHQPQHF.

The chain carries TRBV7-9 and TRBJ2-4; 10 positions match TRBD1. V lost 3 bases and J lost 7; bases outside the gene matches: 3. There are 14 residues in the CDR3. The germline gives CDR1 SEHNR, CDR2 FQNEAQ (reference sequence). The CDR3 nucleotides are TGTGCCAGCAGCTTTGGGACAGGGGAGAACATTCAGTACTTC. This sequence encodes CASSFGTGENIQYF.

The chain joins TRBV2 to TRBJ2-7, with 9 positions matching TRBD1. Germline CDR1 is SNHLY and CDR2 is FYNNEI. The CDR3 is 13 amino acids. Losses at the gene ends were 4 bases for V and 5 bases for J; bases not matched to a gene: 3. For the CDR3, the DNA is TGTGCCAGCAGTGGGACAGGGGATAACGAGCAGTACTTC. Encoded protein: CASSGTGDNEQYF. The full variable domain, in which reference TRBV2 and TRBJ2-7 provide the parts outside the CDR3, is EPEVTQTPSHQVTQMGQEVILRCVPISNHLYFYWYRQILGQKVEFLVSFYNNEISEKSEIFDDQFSVERPDGSNFTLKIRSTKLEDSAMYFCASSGTGDNEQYFGPGTRLTVT.

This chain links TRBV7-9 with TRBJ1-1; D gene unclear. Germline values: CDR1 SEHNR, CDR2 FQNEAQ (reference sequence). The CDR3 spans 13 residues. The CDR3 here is CAAGGHPGTEAFF. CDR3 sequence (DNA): TGTGCAGCGGGTGGCCATCCAGGCACTGAAGCTTTCTTT.

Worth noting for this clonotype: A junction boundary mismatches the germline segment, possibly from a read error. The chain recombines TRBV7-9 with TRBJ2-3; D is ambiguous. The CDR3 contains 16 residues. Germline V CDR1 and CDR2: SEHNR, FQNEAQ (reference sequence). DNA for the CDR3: TGTGCCAGCAGCCTCCCCCTGGGCTCACCCACAGATACGCAGTTTTTT. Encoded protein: CASSLPLGSPTDTQFF. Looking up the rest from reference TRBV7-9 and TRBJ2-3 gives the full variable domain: DTGVSQNPRHKITKRGQNVTFRCDPISEHNRLYWYRQTLGQGPEFLTYFQNEAQLEKSRLLSDRFSAERPKGSFSTLEIQRTEQGDSAMYLCASSLPLGSPTDTQFFGPGTRLTVL.

CDR3 sequence reads: CASSYGQGSYEQYF. The CDR3 DNA is TGTGCCAGCAGTTACGGTCAGGGCTCCTACGAGCAGTACTTC. The chain joins TRBV6-5 to TRBJ2-7, with D possibly being TRBD1 (5 bases). The CDR3 spans 14 residues. Trimming took off 2 bases at V and 0 bases at J, with 8 bases between the two ends. Germline V gives CDR1 MNHEY, CDR2 SVGAGI.

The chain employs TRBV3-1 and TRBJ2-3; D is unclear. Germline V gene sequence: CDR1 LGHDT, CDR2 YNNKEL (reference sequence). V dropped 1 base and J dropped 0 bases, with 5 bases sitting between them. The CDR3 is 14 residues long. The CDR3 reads CASSQVGSTDTQYF. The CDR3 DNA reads TGTGCCAGCAGCCAAGTAGGGAGCACAGATACGCAGTATTTT.

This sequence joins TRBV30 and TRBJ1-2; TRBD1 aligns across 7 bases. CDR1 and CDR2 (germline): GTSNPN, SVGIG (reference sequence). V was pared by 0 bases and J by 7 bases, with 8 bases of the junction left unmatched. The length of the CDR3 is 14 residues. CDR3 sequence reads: CAWSVGAGGGGYTF. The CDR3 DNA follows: TGTGCCTGGAGTGTTGGGGCAGGGGGTGGTGGCTACACCTTC.

The CDR3 sequence is CASSLRGRSGEQFF. The CDR3 nucleotides read TGTGCCAGCAGCTTGAGGGGGCGCTCAGGTGAGCAGTTCTTC. The V and J genes are TRBV5-4 and TRBJ2-1; 7 bases line up with TRBD1. Germline V gene data show CDR1 as SGHNT and CDR2 as YYREEE (reference sequence). The CDR3 has 14 residues. V trimming: 1 base; J trimming: 9 bases; junction bases outside the gene matches: 7.

CDR3 nucleotides: TGCAGCGTCCCCTGGAAAGGCGGGACCCAGTACTTC. Amino acids: CSVPWKGGTQYF. The J gene is TRBJ2-5, the V gene TRBV29-1; D not certain. V was clipped by 6 bases and J by 7 bases, with 15 bases between them. Germline assignment: CDR1 SQVTM and CDR2 ANQGSEA. The CDR3 is 12 residues long. Together with reference TRBV29-1 and TRBJ2-5, the CDR3 gives the full variable domain: SAVISQKPSRDICQRGTSLTIQCQVDSQVTMMFWYRQQPGQSLTLIATANQGSEATYESGFVIDKFPISRPNLTFSTLTVSNMSPEDSSIYLCSVPWKGGTQYFGPGTRLLVL.

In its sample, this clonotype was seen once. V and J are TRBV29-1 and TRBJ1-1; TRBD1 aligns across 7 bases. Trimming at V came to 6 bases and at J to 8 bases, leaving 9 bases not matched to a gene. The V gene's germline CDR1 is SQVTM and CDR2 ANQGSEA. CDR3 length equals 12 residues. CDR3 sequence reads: CSVPTGWNEAFF. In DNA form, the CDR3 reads TGCAGCGTCCCGACAGGGTGGAACGAAGCTTTCTTT.

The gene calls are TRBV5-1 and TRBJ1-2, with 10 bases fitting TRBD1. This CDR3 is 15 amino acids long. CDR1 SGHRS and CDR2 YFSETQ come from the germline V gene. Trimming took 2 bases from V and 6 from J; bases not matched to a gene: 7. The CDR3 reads CASSFFGTGADGYTF. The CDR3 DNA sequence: TGCGCCAGCAGCTTTTTTGGGACAGGGGCTGATGGCTACACCTTC. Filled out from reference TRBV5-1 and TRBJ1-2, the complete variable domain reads KAGVTQTPRYLIKTRGQQVTLSCSPISGHRSVSWYQQTPGQGLQFLFEYFSETQRNKGNFPGRFSGRQFSNSRSEMNVSTLELGDSALYLCASSFFGTGADGYTFGSGTRLTVV.

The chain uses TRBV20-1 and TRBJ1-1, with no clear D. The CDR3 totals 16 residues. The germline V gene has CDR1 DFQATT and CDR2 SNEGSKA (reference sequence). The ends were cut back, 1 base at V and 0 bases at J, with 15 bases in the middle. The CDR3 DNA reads TGCAGTGCTAGAGGTACGGGAATGGGAATGAACACTGAAGCTTTCTTT. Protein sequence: CSARGTGMGMNTEAFF.

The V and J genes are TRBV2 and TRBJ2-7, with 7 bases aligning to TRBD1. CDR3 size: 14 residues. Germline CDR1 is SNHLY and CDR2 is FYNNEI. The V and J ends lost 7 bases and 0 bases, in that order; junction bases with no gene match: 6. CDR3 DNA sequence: TGTGCCAGCAATATGGGACAGCTCTCCTACGAGCAGTACTTC. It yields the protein CASNMGQLSYEQYF.

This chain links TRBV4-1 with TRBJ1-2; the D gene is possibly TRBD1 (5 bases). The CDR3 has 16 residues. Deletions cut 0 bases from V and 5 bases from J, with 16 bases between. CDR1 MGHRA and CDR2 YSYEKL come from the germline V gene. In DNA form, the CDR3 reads TGCGCCAGCAGCCAAGATCCCGGCAGGGTAGATTATGGCTACACCTTC. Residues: CASSQDPGRVDYGYTF.

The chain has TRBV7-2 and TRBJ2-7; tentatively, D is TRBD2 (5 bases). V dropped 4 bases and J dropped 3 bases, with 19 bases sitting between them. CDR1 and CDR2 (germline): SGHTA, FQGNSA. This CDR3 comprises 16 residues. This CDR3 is CASSSRLDSFDYEQYF. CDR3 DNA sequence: TGTGCCAGCAGCTCCAGACTGGACTCATTCGACTACGAGCAGTACTTC.

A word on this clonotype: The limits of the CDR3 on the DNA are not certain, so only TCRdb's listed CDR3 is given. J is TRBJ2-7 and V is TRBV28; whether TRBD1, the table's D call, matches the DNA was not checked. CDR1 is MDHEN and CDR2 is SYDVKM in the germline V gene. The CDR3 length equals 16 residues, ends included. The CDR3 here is CASSSSIARVSYEQYF.

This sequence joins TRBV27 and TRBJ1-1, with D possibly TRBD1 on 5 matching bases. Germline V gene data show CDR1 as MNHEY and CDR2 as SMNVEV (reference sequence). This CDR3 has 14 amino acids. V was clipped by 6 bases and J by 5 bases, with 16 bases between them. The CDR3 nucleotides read TGTGCCAGCAGGCACGGGGACGTAAGGACTGAAGCTTTCTTT. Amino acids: CASRHGDVRTEAFF.

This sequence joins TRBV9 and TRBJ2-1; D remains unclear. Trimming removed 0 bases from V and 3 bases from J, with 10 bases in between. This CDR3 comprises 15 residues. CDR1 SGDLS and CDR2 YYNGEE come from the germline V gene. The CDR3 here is CASSVEVTDYNEQFF. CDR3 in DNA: TGTGCCAGCAGCGTAGAGGTGACGGACTACAATGAGCAGTTCTTC.

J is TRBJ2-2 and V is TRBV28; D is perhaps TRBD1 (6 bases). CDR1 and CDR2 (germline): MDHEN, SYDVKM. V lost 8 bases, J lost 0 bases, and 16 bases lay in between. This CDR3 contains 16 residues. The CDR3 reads CASGQYRVTNTGELFF. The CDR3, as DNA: TGTGCCAGCGGGCAATACAGGGTAACGAACACCGGGGAGCTGTTTTTT.

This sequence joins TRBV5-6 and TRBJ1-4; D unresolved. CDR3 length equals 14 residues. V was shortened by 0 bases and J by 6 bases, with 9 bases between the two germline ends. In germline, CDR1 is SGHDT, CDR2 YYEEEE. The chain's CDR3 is CASSLEPPDEKLFF. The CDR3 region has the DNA TGTGCCAGCAGCTTGGAACCGCCTGATGAAAAACTGTTTTTT.

CDR3 coding DNA: TGCAGCCTTGGTGGGGGAGATATAGGAATCAATGAGCAGTTCTTC. It translates to CSLGGGDIGINEQFF. The chain combines TRBV29-1 with TRBJ2-1; perhaps D is TRBD1 or TRBD2 (5 bases each). This CDR3 is built from 15 residues. V lost 8 bases to trimming and J lost 6 bases, with 23 bases between them. Germline CDR1 is SQVTM and CDR2 is ANQGSEA.

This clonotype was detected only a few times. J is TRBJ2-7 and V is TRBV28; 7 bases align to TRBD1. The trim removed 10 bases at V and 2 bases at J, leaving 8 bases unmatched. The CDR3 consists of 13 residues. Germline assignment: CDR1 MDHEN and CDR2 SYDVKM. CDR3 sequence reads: CATLDRSPYEQYF. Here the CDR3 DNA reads TGTGCCACTTTGGACAGGAGCCCCTACGAGCAGTACTTC.

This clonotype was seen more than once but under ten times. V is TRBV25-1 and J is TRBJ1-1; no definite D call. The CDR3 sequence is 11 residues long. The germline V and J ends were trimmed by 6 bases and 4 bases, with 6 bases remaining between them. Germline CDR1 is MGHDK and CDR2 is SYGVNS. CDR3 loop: CASREGTEAFF. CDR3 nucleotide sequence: TGTGCCAGCAGGGAGGGCACTGAAGCTTTCTTT.

The CDR3 DNA reads as TGTGCCAGCACCCCCCTAGGGGTGGGAGAGACCCAGTACTTC. Translation gives CASTPLGVGETQYF. This rearrangement joins TRBV12-3 or TRBV12-4 to TRBJ2-5; perhaps TRBD1 as D (5 bases). V gave up 7 bases and J gave up 4 bases, with 16 bases separating them. CDR3 length: 14 residues.

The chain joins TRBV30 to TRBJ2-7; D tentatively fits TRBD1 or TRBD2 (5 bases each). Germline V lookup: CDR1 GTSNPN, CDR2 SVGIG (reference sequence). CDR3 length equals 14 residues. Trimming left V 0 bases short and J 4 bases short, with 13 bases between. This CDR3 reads CAWSVGVAIYEQYF. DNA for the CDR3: TGTGCCTGGAGTGTGGGGGTAGCGATTTACGAGCAGTACTTC.